The T cell receptor (beta chain) described here comes from a study of early T cells in non-severe SARS-CoV-2 infection. Each CDR3 protein is one row after TCRdb ran MiXCR on the 5' RACE reads. The table has under 70,000 distinct CDR3 sequences, about 12% seen once; the top ten hold less than 6%. Germline assignment: CDR1 SNHLY and CDR2 FYNNEI. Trimming took 10 bases from V and 1 from J, leaving 14 bases between them. The CDR3 has 14 amino acids. This clonotype was detected many times. This clonotype was sampled from an adult who was a healthcare worker with PCR-confirmed SARS-CoV-2 infection or an uninfected control (not recorded which). Sample: whole blood. The chain has TRBV2 and TRBJ1-5, with a tentative D call TRBD1 (5 bases). The DNA for the CDR3 is TGTGCCACTTCAGGGTCCATCAGCAATCAGCCCCAGCATTTT. Protein product: CATSGSISNQPQHF.